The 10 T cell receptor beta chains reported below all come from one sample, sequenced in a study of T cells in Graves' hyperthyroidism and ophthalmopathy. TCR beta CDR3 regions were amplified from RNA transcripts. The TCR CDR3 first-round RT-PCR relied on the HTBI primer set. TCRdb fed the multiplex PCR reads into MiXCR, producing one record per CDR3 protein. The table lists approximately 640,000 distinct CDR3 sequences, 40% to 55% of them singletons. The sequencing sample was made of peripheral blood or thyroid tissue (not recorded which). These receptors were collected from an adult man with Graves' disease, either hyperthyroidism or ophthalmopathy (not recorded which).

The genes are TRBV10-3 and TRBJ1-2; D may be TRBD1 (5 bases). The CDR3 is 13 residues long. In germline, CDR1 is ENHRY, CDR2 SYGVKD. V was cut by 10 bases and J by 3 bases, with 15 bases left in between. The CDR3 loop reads CASRFRDHYGYTF. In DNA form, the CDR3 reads TGTGCCAGCAGATTCAGGGACCACTATGGCTACACCTTC.

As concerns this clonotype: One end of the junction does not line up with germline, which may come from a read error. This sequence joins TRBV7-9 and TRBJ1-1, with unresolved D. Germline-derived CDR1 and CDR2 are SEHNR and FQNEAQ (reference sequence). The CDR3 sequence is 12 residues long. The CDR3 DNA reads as TGTGTCAGCAGCTTAGGCAAGACTGAAGCTTTCTTT. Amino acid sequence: CVSSLGKTEAFF. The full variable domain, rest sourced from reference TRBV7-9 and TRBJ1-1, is DTGVSQNPRHKITKRGQNVTFRCDPISEHNRLYWYRQTLGQGPEFLTYFQNEAQLEKSRLLSDRFSAERPKGSFSTLEIQRTEQGDSAMYLCVSSLGKTEAFFGQGTRLTVV.

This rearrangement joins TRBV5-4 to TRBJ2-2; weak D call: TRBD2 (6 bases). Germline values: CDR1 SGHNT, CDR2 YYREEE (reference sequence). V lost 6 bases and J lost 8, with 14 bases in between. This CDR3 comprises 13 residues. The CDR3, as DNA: TGTGCCAGCACCACGGGGACTTCAGGGGAGCTGTTTTTT. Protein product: CASTTGTSGELFF.

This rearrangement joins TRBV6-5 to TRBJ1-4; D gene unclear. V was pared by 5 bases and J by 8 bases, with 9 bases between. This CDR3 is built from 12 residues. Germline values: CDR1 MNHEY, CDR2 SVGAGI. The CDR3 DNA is TGTGCCAGCAGTGAAAACCGGGAAAAACTGTTTTTT. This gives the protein CASSENREKLFF.

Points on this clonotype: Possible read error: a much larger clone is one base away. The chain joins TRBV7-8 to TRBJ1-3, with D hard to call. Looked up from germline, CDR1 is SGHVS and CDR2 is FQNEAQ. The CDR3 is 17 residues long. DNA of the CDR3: TGTGCCAGCAGCCAATTAGTAGGGAAGGGAGGAGGAAACTCCATATATTTT. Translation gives CASSQLVGKGGGNSIYF.

The CDR3 coding sequence is TGCAGTGCCATTGGTACAGGGGGCGTGTATGGCTACACCTTC. This encodes CSAIGTGGVYGYTF. The rearrangement uses TRBV20-1 and TRBJ1-2; TRBD1 matches 9 bases. The CDR3 consists of 14 residues. Germline CDR1 reads DFQATT; CDR2 reads SNEGSKA (reference sequence). V lost 6 bases, J lost 5 bases, and 10 bases stayed unmatched.

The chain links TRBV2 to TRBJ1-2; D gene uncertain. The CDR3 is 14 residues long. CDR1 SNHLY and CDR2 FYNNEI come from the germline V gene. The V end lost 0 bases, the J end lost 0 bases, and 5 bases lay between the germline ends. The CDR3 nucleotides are TGTGCCAGCAGTGAAGCAGTGACTAACTATGGCTACACCTTC. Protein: CASSEAVTNYGYTF.

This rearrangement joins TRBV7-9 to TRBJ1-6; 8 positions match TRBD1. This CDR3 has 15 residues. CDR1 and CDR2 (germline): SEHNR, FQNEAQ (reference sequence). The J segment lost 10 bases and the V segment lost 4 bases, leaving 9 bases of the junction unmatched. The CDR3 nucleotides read TGTGCCAGCAGCTCCGGACAGGGCCACAAATCACCCCTCCACTTT. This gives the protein CASSSGQGHKSPLHF.

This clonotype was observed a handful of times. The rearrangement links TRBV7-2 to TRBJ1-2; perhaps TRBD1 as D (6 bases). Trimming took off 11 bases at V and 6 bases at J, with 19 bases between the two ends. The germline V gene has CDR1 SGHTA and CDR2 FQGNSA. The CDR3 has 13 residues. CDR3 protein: CAWRSAGGNGYTF. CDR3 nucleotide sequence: TGTGCCTGGAGGTCTGCTGGGGGCAATGGCTACACCTTC.

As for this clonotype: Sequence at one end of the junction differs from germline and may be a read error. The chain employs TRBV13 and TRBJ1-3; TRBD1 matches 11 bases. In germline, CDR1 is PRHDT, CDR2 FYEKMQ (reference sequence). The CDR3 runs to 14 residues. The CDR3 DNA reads TGTGCCAGCAGCCCGGGACAGGGGGGAAACAGCATATATTTT. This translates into CASSPGQGGNSIYF.